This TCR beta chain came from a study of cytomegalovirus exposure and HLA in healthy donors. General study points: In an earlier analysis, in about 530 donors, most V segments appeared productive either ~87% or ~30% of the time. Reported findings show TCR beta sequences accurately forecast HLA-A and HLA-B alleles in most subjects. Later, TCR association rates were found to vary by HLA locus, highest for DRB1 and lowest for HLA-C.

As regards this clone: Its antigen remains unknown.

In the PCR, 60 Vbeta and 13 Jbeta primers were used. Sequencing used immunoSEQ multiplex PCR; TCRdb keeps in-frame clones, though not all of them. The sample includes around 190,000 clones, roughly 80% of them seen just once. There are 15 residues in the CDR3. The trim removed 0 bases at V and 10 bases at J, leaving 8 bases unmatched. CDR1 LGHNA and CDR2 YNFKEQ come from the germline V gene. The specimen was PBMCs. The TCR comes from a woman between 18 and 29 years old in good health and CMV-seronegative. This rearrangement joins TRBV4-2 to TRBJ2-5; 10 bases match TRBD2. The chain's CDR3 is CASSQEASGSRGQYF. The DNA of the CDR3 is TGTGCCAGCAGCCAAGAGGCTAGCGGGAGTCGTGGCCAGTACTTC.